The 21 T cell receptor beta chains below all came from one sample that was sequenced in a study of blood T cell repertoires in COVID-19. This table comes from immunoSEQ multiplex PCR, and its TCRdb copy is limited to in-frame clones, with some not included. The sample has roughly 8,500 clones; about 80% are singletons. Sample: peripheral blood. The receptors originated from a man between 70 and 80 years old with active COVID-19.

This chain uses TRBV19 with TRBJ1-2; possible D gene TRBD1, 6 bases. Germline-derived CDR1 and CDR2 are LNHDA and SQIVND (reference sequence). Trimming removed 2 bases at V and 6 bases at J, with 28 bases between. The length of the CDR3 is 19 residues. The CDR3 bases are TGTGCCAGTAGTATAATAGCGGGACAAGAAACCGAAAATACAAATGGCTACACCTTC. Its protein product is CASSIIAGQETENTNGYTF. The full variable domain, with the rest looked up from reference TRBV19 and TRBJ1-2, is DGGITQSPKYLFRKEGQNVTLSCEQNLNHDAMYWYRQDPGQGLRLIYYSQIVNDFQKGDIAEGYSVSREKKESFPLTVTSAQKNPTAFYLCASSIIAGQETENTNGYTFGSGTRLTVV.

The chain uses TRBV4-1 and TRBJ2-1; 7 bases are a match to TRBD2. The V gene end was trimmed by 4 bases and the J gene end by 0 bases; junction bases not matched to a gene: 3. The CDR3 runs to 15 residues. CDR1 MGHRA and CDR2 YSYEKL come from the germline V gene. The DNA of the CDR3 is TGCGCCAGCAGCCTGAGGACTAGCTCCTACAATGAGCAGTTCTTC. It specifies CASSLRTSSYNEQFF.

The chain joins TRBV5-5 to TRBJ1-5; TRBD1 matches at 8 bases. Germline CDR1 and CDR2: SGHKS and YYEKEE (reference sequence). V shed 4 bases, J shed 0 bases, and the junction held 6 bases outside the gene matches. The CDR3 is 16 residues long. CDR3 DNA sequence: TGTGCCAGCAGCCGCCTGACAGGGGATAGCAATCAGCCCCAGCATTTT. Encoded protein: CASSRLTGDSNQPQHF.

V usage is TRBV23-1 and J usage is TRBJ1-2; TRBD1 agrees at 8 bases. Being an ORF, TRBV23-1 has a function that is uncertain. This CDR3 contains 18 residues. The V and J ends lost 8 bases and 3 bases, in that order; junction bases with no gene match: 20. In DNA form, the CDR3 reads TGCGCCAGCCCCTCAAGAAAAGAGGGCAGGGGGCGCGACTATGGCTACACCTTC. Encoded protein: CASPSRKEGRGRDYGYTF.

CDR3 loop: CASSSSGGTGELFF. CDR3 nucleotide sequence: TGTGCCAGCAGCAGTAGCGGGGGGACCGGGGAGCTGTTTTTT. The chain joins TRBV7-2 to TRBJ2-2; TRBD2 agrees at 10 bases. The CDR3 is 14 amino acids. The V gene end was trimmed by 5 bases and the J gene end by 5 bases; junction bases not matched to a gene: 2. CDR1 SGHTA and CDR2 FQGNSA come from the germline V gene.

The chain links TRBV7-3 to TRBJ2-1; the match to TRBD1 covers 7 bases. This CDR3 region has 15 residues. V lost 4 bases to trimming and J lost 2 bases; unmatched junction nucleotides: 5. Per germline, CDR1 SGHTA and CDR2 FQGTGA. CDR3 coding DNA: TGTGCCAGCAGCTCCCGACAGGGTCCCTACAATGAGCAGTTCTTC. Its protein product is CASSSRQGPYNEQFF.

The V gene is TRBV19, the J gene TRBJ1-6; 8 bases match TRBD1. CDR1 and CDR2 from the germline V gene are LNHDA and SQIVND (reference sequence). The V and J ends lost 7 bases and 7 bases, in that order; junction bases with no gene match: 6. CDR3 length equals 14 residues. The CDR3 loop reads CASTAGGFNSPLHF. The CDR3 nucleotides are TGTGCCAGTACGGCAGGGGGCTTCAATTCACCCCTCCACTTT.

The chain recombines TRBV2 with TRBJ2-7, with 9 bases that match TRBD1. The CDR3 is made up of 12 amino acids. The germline V gene encodes CDR1 SNHLY and CDR2 FYNNEI. The V gene end was trimmed by 4 bases and the J gene end by 7 bases; junction bases not matched to a gene: 2. Here the CDR3 DNA reads TGTGCCAGCAGTGGAGACAGGGGGGAGCAGTACTTC. It translates to CASSGDRGEQYF. The whole variable domain, filled in from reference TRBV2 and TRBJ2-7, reads EPEVTQTPSHQVTQMGQEVILRCVPISNHLYFYWYRQILGQKVEFLVSFYNNEISEKSEIFDDQFSVERPDGSNFTLKIRSTKLEDSAMYFCASSGDRGEQYFGPGTRLTVT.

The rearrangement joins TRBV6-6 to TRBJ2-2; TRBD2 matches at 8 bases. Unmatched junction bases numbered 3, after V lost 2 bases and J lost 7 bases. Germline values: CDR1 MNHNY, CDR2 SVGAGI (reference sequence). There are 14 residues in the CDR3. CDR3 DNA: TGTGCCAGCAGTTACGGGACTAGAATCGGGGAGCTGTTTTTT. Its protein is CASSYGTRIGELFF.

The rearrangement joins TRBV7-2 to TRBJ2-2, with 9 bases identical to TRBD1. Germline CDR1 reads SGHTA; CDR2 reads FQGNSA. This CDR3 spans 18 amino acids. V lost 5 bases to trimming and J lost 7 bases; unmatched junction nucleotides: 17. The CDR3 region has the DNA TGTGCCAGCAGCCCCCGGGACAGGGTCCTGACCGTTTACGGGGAGCTGTTTTTT. Its protein is CASSPRDRVLTVYGELFF.

This sequence joins TRBV11-2 and TRBJ2-1; TRBD2 is a possible D gene (6 bases). V was trimmed by 1 base and J by 5 bases, leaving 12 bases between them. In germline, CDR1 is SGHAT, CDR2 FQNNGV. This CDR3 has 15 residues. For the CDR3, the DNA is TGTGCCAGCAGCTTAGGAGCGGGTCGGAACAATGAGCAGTTCTTC. It yields the protein CASSLGAGRNNEQFF.

The chain links TRBV27 to TRBJ1-2, with 8 bases fitting TRBD1. Germline V gene sequence: CDR1 MNHEY, CDR2 SMNVEV (reference sequence). V was pared by 5 bases and J by 9 bases, with 5 bases of the junction left unmatched. This CDR3 has 12 amino acids. The CDR3 DNA reads TGTGCCAGCAGTACCGGACAGGGCCGCTACACCTTC. As protein: CASSTGQGRYTF.

J is TRBJ1-1 and V is TRBV5-1; D might be TRBD1 (5 bases). This CDR3 has 15 amino acids. CDR1 and CDR2 (germline): SGHRS, YFSETQ. Trimming cost V 6 bases and J 2 bases, with 17 bases left between them. CDR3 loop: CASNTGTQSNTEAFF. Written as DNA, the CDR3 is TGCGCCAGCAACACCGGGACTCAGTCCAACACTGAAGCTTTCTTT.

This clone was recorded only once. The CDR3 region has the DNA TGTGCCTTGACAGGGGCCGGCAATCAGCCCCAGCATTTT. As protein: CALTGAGNQPQHF. The chain links TRBV30 to TRBJ1-5; 8 positions match TRBD1. Unmatched junction bases numbered 4, after V lost 7 bases and J lost 2 bases. CDR3 size: 13 residues. Germline lookup yields CDR1 GTSNPN and CDR2 SVGIG (reference sequence).

CDR3 in DNA: TGTGCCAGCAGTTTAGTGGCGGGAGGGGCAGATACGCAGTATTTT. Translated, it gives CASSLVAGGADTQYF. The chain carries TRBV27 and TRBJ2-3; 9 bases are a match to TRBD2. The CDR3 loop spans 15 amino acids. Germline CDR1 is MNHEY and CDR2 is SMNVEV (reference sequence). J gave up 4 bases and V 2 bases, and 4 bases lay outside the gene matches.

The rearrangement links TRBV2 to TRBJ2-3; D might be TRBD2 (6 bases). Trimming took off 6 bases at V and 1 base at J, with 8 bases between the two ends. Germline V gene data show CDR1 as SNHLY and CDR2 as FYNNEI. The CDR3 runs 13 residues. CDR3 coding DNA: TGTGCCAGCAGGGGCGGGGGCACAGATACGCAGTATTTT. It yields the protein CASRGGGTDTQYF.

V usage is TRBV28 and J usage is TRBJ1-2; D unclear. The CDR3 contains 12 residues. Germline V CDR1 and CDR2: MDHEN, SYDVKM. Trimming removed 7 bases at V and 3 bases at J, with 9 bases between. The CDR3 loop is CASISGHYGYTF. In nucleotides, the CDR3 is TGTGCCAGCATCTCGGGTCACTATGGCTACACCTTC.

The chain employs TRBV6-2 or TRBV6-3 and TRBJ2-3; 7 bases fit TRBD1. From germline, CDR1 is MNHEY and CDR2 SVGEGT. The CDR3 is made up of 16 amino acids. J was trimmed by 2 bases and V by 6 bases; bases with no gene match: 11. The DNA for the CDR3 is TGTGCCAGCAGCGTAGTACAGGGGTACGCCACAGATACGCAGTATTTT. This gives the protein CASSVVQGYATDTQYF.

This clone was observed once. The chain links TRBV6-2 or TRBV6-3 to TRBJ1-1; 8 positions match TRBD1. Germline assignment: CDR1 MNHEY and CDR2 SVGEGT. With 7 bases clipped from V and 1 base from J, the junction kept 8 bases outside the gene matches. The CDR3 runs 15 residues. The DNA of the CDR3 is TGTGCCAGCAAATACTCCGGGACAGGGAACACTGAAGCTTTCTTT. It specifies CASKYSGTGNTEAFF.

The rearrangement links TRBV11-2 to TRBJ1-1, with 8 bases lining up with TRBD1. Trimming took 5 bases from V and 10 from J; bases not matched to a gene: 12. The CDR3 has 14 residues. Germline-derived CDR1 and CDR2 are SGHAT and FQNNGV. The CDR3 protein is CASSTSSGQGRAFF. CDR3 sequence (DNA): TGTGCCAGCAGCACATCGTCTGGACAGGGTCGAGCTTTCTTT.

This chain uses TRBV27 with TRBJ1-6; 10 bases agree with TRBD1. There are 15 residues in the CDR3. V lost 5 bases and J lost 9; bases outside the gene matches: 7. Looked up from germline, CDR1 is MNHEY and CDR2 is SMNVEV (reference sequence). This chain's CDR3 is CASSITGTGVSPLHF. CDR3 in DNA: TGTGCCAGCAGTATCACAGGGACAGGGGTTTCACCCCTCCACTTT.